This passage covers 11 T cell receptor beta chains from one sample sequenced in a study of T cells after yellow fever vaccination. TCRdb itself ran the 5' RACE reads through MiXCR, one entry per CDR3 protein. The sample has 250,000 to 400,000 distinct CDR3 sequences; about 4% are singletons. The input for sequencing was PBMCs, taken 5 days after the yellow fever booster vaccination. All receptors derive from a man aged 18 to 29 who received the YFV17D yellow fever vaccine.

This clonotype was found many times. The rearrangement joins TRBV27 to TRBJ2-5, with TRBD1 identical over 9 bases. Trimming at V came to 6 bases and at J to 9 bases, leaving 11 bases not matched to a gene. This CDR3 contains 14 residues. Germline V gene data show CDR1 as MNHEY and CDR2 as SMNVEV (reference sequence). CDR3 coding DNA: TGTGCCAGCAGCTTACAGGGACAGGGTATCGCCCAGTACTTC. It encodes CASSLQGQGIAQYF.

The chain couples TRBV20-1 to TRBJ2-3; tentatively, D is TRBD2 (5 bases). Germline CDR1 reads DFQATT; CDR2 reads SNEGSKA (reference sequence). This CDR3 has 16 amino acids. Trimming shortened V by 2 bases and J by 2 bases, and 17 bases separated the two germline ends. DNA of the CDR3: TGCAGTGCTAGAAATTCGAGGAGCGGTTCCACAGATACGCAGTATTTT. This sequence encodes CSARNSRSGSTDTQYF.

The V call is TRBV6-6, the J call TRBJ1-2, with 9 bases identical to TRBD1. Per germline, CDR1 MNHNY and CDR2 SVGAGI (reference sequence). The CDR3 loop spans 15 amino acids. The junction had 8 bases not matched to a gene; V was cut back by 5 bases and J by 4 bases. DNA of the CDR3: TGTGCCAGCAGTCCGAGGACAGGGGCAGCCTATGGCTACACCTTC. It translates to CASSPRTGAAYGYTF.

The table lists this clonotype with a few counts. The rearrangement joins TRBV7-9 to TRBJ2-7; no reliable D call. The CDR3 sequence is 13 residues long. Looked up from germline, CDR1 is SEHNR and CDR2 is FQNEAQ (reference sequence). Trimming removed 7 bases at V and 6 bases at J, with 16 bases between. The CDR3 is CASTTDALIEQYF. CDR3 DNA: TGTGCCAGCACCACGGACGCTCTGATCGAGCAGTACTTC. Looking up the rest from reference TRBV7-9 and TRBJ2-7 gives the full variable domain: DTGVSQNPRHKITKRGQNVTFRCDPISEHNRLYWYRQTLGQGPEFLTYFQNEAQLEKSRLLSDRFSAERPKGSFSTLEIQRTEQGDSAMYLCASTTDALIEQYFGPGTRLTVT.

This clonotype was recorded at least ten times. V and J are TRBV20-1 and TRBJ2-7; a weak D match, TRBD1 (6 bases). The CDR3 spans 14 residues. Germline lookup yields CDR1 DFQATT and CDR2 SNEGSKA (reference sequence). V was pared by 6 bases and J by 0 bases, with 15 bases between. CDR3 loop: CSAYLQGSSYEQYF. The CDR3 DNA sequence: TGCAGTGCCTATCTCCAGGGGAGCTCCTACGAGCAGTACTTC.

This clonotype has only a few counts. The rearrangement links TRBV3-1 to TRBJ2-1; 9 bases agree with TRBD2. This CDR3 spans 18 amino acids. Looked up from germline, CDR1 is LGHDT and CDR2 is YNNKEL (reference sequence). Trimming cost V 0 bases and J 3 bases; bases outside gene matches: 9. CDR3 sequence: CASSQDSPRGGGYNEQFF. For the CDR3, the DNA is TGTGCCAGCAGCCAAGATTCCCCGCGCGGGGGGGGCTACAATGAGCAGTTCTTC.

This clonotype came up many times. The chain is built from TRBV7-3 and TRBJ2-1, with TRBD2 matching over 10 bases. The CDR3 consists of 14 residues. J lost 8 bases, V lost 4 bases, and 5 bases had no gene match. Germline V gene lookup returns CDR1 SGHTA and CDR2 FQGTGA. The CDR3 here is CASSSQRGGDEQFF. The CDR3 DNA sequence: TGTGCCAGCAGCTCCCAGCGGGGGGGCGATGAGCAGTTCTTC.

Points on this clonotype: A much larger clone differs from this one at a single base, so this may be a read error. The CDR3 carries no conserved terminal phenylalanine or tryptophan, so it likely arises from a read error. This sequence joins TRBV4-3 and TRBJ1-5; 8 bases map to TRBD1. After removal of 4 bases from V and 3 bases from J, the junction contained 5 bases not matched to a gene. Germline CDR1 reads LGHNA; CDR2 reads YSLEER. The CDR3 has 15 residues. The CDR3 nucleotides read TGCGCCAGCAGCCCGGACAGGGTAACCAATCAGCCCCAGCATATT. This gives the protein CASSPDRVTNQPQHI.

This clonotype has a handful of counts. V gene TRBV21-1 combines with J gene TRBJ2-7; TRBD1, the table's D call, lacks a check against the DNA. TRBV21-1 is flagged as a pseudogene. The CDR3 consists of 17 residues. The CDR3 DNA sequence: TGTGCCAGCAGCAAATCCTTAGGGGGGACAGGGTCCTACGAGCAGTACTTC. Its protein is CASSKSLGGTGSYEQYF.

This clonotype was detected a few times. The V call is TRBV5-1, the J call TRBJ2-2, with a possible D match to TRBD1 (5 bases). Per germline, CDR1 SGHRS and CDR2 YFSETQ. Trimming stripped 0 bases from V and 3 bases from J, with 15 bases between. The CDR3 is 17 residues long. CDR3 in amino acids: CASSLAQGLRDTGELFF. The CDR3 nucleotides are TGCGCCAGCAGCTTGGCCCAGGGTCTTCGGGACACCGGGGAGCTGTTTTTT.

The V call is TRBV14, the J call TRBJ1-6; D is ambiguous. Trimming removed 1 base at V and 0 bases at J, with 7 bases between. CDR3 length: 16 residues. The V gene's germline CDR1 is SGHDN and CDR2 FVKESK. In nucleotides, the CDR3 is TGTGCCAGCAGCCAAGGGGTGAGCTCCTATAATTCACCCCTCCACTTT. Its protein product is CASSQGVSSYNSPLHF.